What follows are 18 T cell receptor beta chains derived from one specimen sequenced in a study of T cells in Graves' hyperthyroidism and ophthalmopathy. Amplification yielded TCR beta CDR3 regions, with RNA transcripts as the source. HTBI primers were used for first-round RT-PCR of the TCR CDR3. A single record per CDR3 protein comes from TCRdb applying MiXCR to the multiplex PCR reads. This table holds more than 350,000 distinct CDR3 sequences, roughly 15% found once. Specimen: blood. Receptor source: a woman aged 55-69 years with Graves' ophthalmopathy.

This clonotype was observed once. This chain links TRBV2 with TRBJ2-3, with 13 bases lining up with TRBD2. Germline assignment: CDR1 SNHLY and CDR2 FYNNEI. Trimming at V came to 6 bases and at J to 6 bases, leaving 3 bases not matched to a gene. The length of the CDR3 is 14 residues. This chain's CDR3 is CASRATSGRDTQYF. The CDR3 region has the DNA TGTGCCAGCAGGGCGACTAGCGGGAGGGATACGCAGTATTTT.

The rearrangement joins TRBV9 to TRBJ2-1, with 13 nucleotides matching TRBD2. The V gene's germline CDR1 is SGDLS and CDR2 YYNGEE. CDR3 size: 15 residues. With V trimmed by 5 bases and J by 10 bases, 9 bases remained unmatched. CDR3 nucleotides: TGTGCCAGCAGTTCCAGACTAGCGGGAGGTACCGAGCAGTTCTTC. Translation: CASSSRLAGGTEQFF.

This clonotype was seen a few times. CDR3 in DNA: TGTGCCAGCAGTCCGCTAGAATCTAGAAACACAGATACGCAGTATTTT. It specifies CASSPLESRNTDTQYF. The rearrangement uses TRBV27 and TRBJ2-3; D is uncertain. This CDR3 comprises 16 residues. Germline V CDR1 and CDR2: MNHEY, SMNVEV (reference sequence). V lost 5 bases, J lost 2 bases, and 17 bases lay in between.

This clonotype came up many times. The chain has TRBV28 and TRBJ2-7; 7 bases fit TRBD2. The trim removed 4 bases at V and 5 bases at J, leaving 11 bases unmatched. This CDR3 comprises 15 residues. The germline CDR1 and CDR2 sequences are MDHEN and SYDVKM. The CDR3 here is CASSSTWDYPDEQYF. In DNA form, the CDR3 reads TGTGCCAGCAGTTCCACATGGGACTACCCCGACGAGCAGTACTTC.

This clonotype was detected many times. The gene calls are TRBV12-3 or TRBV12-4 and TRBJ2-3, with 10 positions matching TRBD1. The CDR3 runs to 14 residues. V lost 6 bases, J lost 4 bases, and 4 bases stayed unmatched. Here the CDR3 reads CASRRDRGADTQYF. CDR3 bases: TGTGCCAGCAGGCGGGACAGGGGTGCAGATACGCAGTATTTT.

This clonotype came up a few times. The chain uses TRBV27 and TRBJ2-7, with 7 bases lining up with TRBD2. The germline V gene encodes CDR1 MNHEY and CDR2 SMNVEV (reference sequence). The V gene end was trimmed by 6 bases and the J gene end by 2 bases; junction bases not matched to a gene: 7. This CDR3 comprises 14 residues. The chain's CDR3 is CASRDGLGAYEQYF. The CDR3 coding sequence is TGTGCCAGCAGAGACGGACTAGGGGCCTACGAGCAGTACTTC.

Many counts were recorded for this clonotype. The chain uses TRBV20-1 and TRBJ2-7; D is possibly TRBD2 (6 bases). Trimming took off 5 bases at V and 5 bases at J, with 22 bases between the two ends. Germline V gives CDR1 DFQATT, CDR2 SNEGSKA (reference sequence). This CDR3 region has 15 residues. CDR3 nucleotides: TGCAGTGCTCCCGGGCCCTCTTGGGGGGTAAACGAGCAGTACTTC. Encoded protein: CSAPGPSWGVNEQYF.

This clonotype was detected many times. The V call is TRBV10-3, the J call TRBJ2-5, with a weak D call TRBD1 (5 bases). This CDR3 comprises 15 residues. V was cut by 3 bases and J by 2 bases, with 13 bases left in between. The V gene's germline CDR1 is ENHRY and CDR2 SYGVKD. The CDR3 DNA follows: TGTGCCATCAGTGAAGGGGCTACCCTTCAAGAGACCCAGTACTTC. This translates into CAISEGATLQETQYF.

This clonotype was recorded at least ten times. The chain couples TRBV20-1 to TRBJ2-3, with a possible D match to TRBD2 (6 bases). The CDR3 spans 13 residues. Germline-derived CDR1 and CDR2 are DFQATT and SNEGSKA (reference sequence). V shed 4 bases and J shed 1 base, with 9 bases lying between them. As DNA, the CDR3 is TGCAGTGCTATAGAGCGGGGCACAGATACGCAGTATTTT. This codes for CSAIERGTDTQYF.

In DNA form, the CDR3 reads TGCAGCGTTGACTACAGGGTCGACAATGAGCAGTTCTTC. Translated, it gives CSVDYRVDNEQFF. The chain couples TRBV29-1 to TRBJ2-1; tentative D call: TRBD1 (6 bases). This CDR3 is 13 amino acids long. CDR1 SQVTM and CDR2 ANQGSEA come from the germline V gene. Trimming pared 3 bases from V and 5 bases from J, leaving 11 bases between.

This clonotype has a count of ten or more. V gene TRBV6-6 combines with J gene TRBJ1-5, with a possible D match to TRBD1 (6 bases). This CDR3 region has 13 residues. Trimming stripped 2 bases from V and 6 bases from J, with 8 bases between. In germline, CDR1 is MNHNY, CDR2 SVGAGI (reference sequence). This CDR3 reads CASSYRGFQPQHF. Here the CDR3 DNA reads TGTGCCAGCAGTTACAGGGGGTTTCAGCCCCAGCATTTT.

This clonotype came up many times. The genes are TRBV24-1 and TRBJ1-2, with 7 bases matching TRBD1. The germline CDR1 and CDR2 sequences are KGHDR and SFDVKD. V dropped 4 bases and J dropped 5; count of bases not matched to a gene: 12. This CDR3 contains 16 residues. The CDR3 DNA is TGTGCCACCAGTGAGAATGACAGGGCCGGGAGGTATGGCTACACCTTC. It is translated as CATSENDRAGRYGYTF.

This clonotype was detected a few times. The V gene is TRBV20-1, the J gene TRBJ2-5, with 7 bases lining up with TRBD2. The V and J ends lost 1 base and 3 bases, in that order; junction bases with no gene match: 2. Germline V lookup: CDR1 DFQATT, CDR2 SNEGSKA (reference sequence). This CDR3 is 13 amino acids long. The CDR3 here is CSARVLAEETQYF. CDR3 in DNA: TGCAGTGCTAGAGTCCTAGCGGAAGAGACCCAGTACTTC.

Worth noting for this clonotype: A read error may explain this, as a much larger clone is one base away. This chain uses TRBV7-9 with TRBJ2-1; D might be TRBD2 (6 bases). The CDR3 loop spans 14 amino acids. V was cut by 1 base and J by 6 bases, with 10 bases left in between. Germline V lookup: CDR1 SEHNR, CDR2 FQNEAQ (reference sequence). In DNA, the CDR3 is TGTGCCAGCAGCTTAGATCGGCGGGGCAATGAGCAGTTCTTC. This encodes CASSLDRRGNEQFF.

This clonotype was seen repeatedly, ten times or more. The V gene is TRBV28, the J gene TRBJ2-7; D not resolved. The CDR3 totals 10 residues. Looked up from germline, CDR1 is MDHEN and CDR2 is SYDVKM. V gave up 10 bases and J gave up 5 bases, with 9 bases separating them. CDR3 in amino acids: CATRYDEQYF. In nucleotides, the CDR3 is TGTGCCACCCGGTACGACGAGCAGTACTTC. Complete variable domain (other parts from reference TRBV28 and TRBJ2-7): DVKVTQSSRYLVKRTGEKVFLECVQDMDHENMFWYRQDPGLGLRLIYFSYDVKMKEKGDIPEGYSVSREKKERFSLILESASTNQTSMYLCATRYDEQYFGPGTRLTVT.

The chain links TRBV30 to TRBJ2-1, with D possibly being TRBD1 (6 bases). The V and J ends lost 2 bases and 6 bases respectively, with 17 bases between them. Germline values: CDR1 GTSNPN, CDR2 SVGIG (reference sequence). This CDR3 is built from 15 residues. CDR3: CAWSLMGALGNEQFF. CDR3 coding DNA: TGTGCCTGGAGTTTGATGGGGGCCCTGGGCAATGAGCAGTTCTTC.

This clonotype occurred many times. The V call is TRBV7-8, the J call TRBJ2-2; D is ambiguous. Trimming stripped 6 bases from V and 4 bases from J, with 6 bases between. The CDR3 covers 12 residues. The germline V gene has CDR1 SGHVS and CDR2 FQNEAQ. CDR3 in DNA: TGTGCCAGCAGACCAACCACCGGGGAGCTGTTTTTT. This translates into CASRPTTGELFF. Drawing the rest from reference TRBV7-8 and TRBJ2-2, the complete variable domain is GAGVSQSPRYKVAKRGQDVALRCDPISGHVSLFWYQQALGQGPEFLTYFQNEAQLDKSGLPSDRFFAERPEGSVSTLKIQRTQQEDSAVYLCASRPTTGELFFGEGSRLTVL.

In the case of this clonotype: With a much larger clone just one base away, this may be a read error. This chain links TRBV30 with TRBJ2-7; maybe TRBD1 (5 bases). The length of the CDR3 is 14 residues. Germline V gene lookup returns CDR1 GTSNPN and CDR2 SVGIG (reference sequence). CDR3 amino acids: CAWSVQAFSYVQYF. The DNA of the CDR3 is TGTGCCTGGAGTGTACAGGCCTTCTCCTACGTGCAGTACTTC.